This T cell receptor (beta chain) was captured by sequencing in a study of regulatory T cells in long-lasting Graves disease. Study context: Patients with new Graves' disease had used antithyroid drugs below 3 months.

Germline lookup yields CDR1 SQVTM and CDR2 ANQGSEA. V was pared by 7 bases and J by 0 bases, with 4 bases between. This CDR3 spans 11 amino acids. Time point specified: newly diagnosed GD, antithyroid drugs for less than 3 months. RNA isolated from PBMCs was used to make the TCR library. Combining iRepertoire HTBI primers with Arm-PCR of CDR3 regions, the authors built TCR beta libraries. In the source study's methods: Roughly 65 TRBV and about 14 TRBJ segments were identified across samples. TCRdb reanalysed the multiplex PCR reads using MiXCR and keeps one entry per CDR3 protein. For this entry, the V and J calls and clone size follow TCRdb and not the study's own pipeline. The sample comprises over 450,000 distinct CDR3 sequences, around 11% of which are singletons, and 8.9% rests with the top ten. This clonotype has ten or more counts. Separately, the same data were catalogued under a study of T cells in Graves' hyperthyroidism and ophthalmopathy. From that paper: Primed by the HTBI set, a first-round RT-PCR was run on the TCR CDR3. Also found in blood were most expanded thyroid clonotypes above 0.001.

The chain uses TRBV29-1 and TRBJ1-3; the D is unclear. The clonotype was recovered from a woman in her 30s with Graves disease. Material: peripheral blood mononuclear cells (PBMCs), obtained at new diagnosis, from a patient treated with antithyroid drugs. As DNA, the CDR3 is TGCAGCGGGGGCTCTGGAAACACCATATATTTT. It yields the protein CSGGSGNTIYF.